Below, 13 T cell receptor beta chains from the same sample are listed, as sequenced in a study of T cell responses to AZD1222 COVID-19 vaccine. The protocol was immunoSEQ multiplex PCR, while the TCRdb copy is restricted to in-frame clones and leaves out a portion. The data contain about 93,000 clones, 80% to 90% of them singletons. The sample was peripheral blood, taken 28 days after the second AZD1222 dose. The receptors shown here come from an adult who received the AZD1222 COVID-19 vaccine.

This chain uses TRBV5-4 with TRBJ2-7, with TRBD2 matching over 8 bases. Germline-derived CDR1 and CDR2 are SGHNT and YYREEE (reference sequence). The CDR3 consists of 18 residues. V dropped 2 bases and J dropped 4; count of bases not matched to a gene: 17. The CDR3: CASSFGRSDGRAIYEQYF. In DNA, the CDR3 is TGTGCCAGCAGCTTTGGCAGGTCTGACGGGAGGGCCATTTACGAGCAGTACTTC.

This clone is a singleton in its sample. J is TRBJ2-1 and V is TRBV30, with D uncertain. V was pared by 3 bases and J by 8 bases, with 11 bases between. Germline assignment: CDR1 GTSNPN and CDR2 SVGIG (reference sequence). This CDR3 has 12 residues. DNA for the CDR3: TGTGCCTGGAGGGCAGACGCGGATGAGCAGTTCTTC. Its translation: CAWRADADEQFF. Full variable domain (remainder filled in from reference TRBV30 and TRBJ2-1): SQTIHQWPATLVQPVGSPLSLECTVEGTSNPNLYWYRQAAGRGLQLLFYSVGIGQISSEVPQNLSASRPQDRQFILSSKKLLLSDSGFYLCAWRADADEQFFGPGTRLTVL.

The chain combines TRBV6-5 with TRBJ1-1; D is ambiguous. The V gene's germline CDR1 is MNHEY and CDR2 SVGAGI. Trimming left V 2 bases short and J 1 base short, with 11 bases between. This CDR3 contains 15 residues. CDR3 residues: CASSYRPRRNTEAFF. CDR3 DNA sequence: TGTGCCAGCAGTTACCGCCCACGGAGGAACACTGAAGCTTTCTTT.

By sample share, this clone is medium-sized. V and J are TRBV4-3 and TRBJ2-4, with 9 bases matching TRBD2. J was trimmed by 8 bases and V by 0 bases; bases with no gene match: 8. CDR3 size: 16 residues. CDR1 and CDR2 from the germline V gene are LGHNA and YSLEER. CDR3 amino acids: CASSQDFAGGPDIQYF. The CDR3 nucleotides read TGCGCCAGCAGCCAAGATTTCGCGGGGGGGCCGGACATTCAGTACTTC.

The chain recombines TRBV6-5 with TRBJ2-2; 11 positions agree with TRBD2. The V gene's germline CDR1 is MNHEY and CDR2 SVGAGI. V gave up 10 bases and J gave up 3 bases; unmatched junction bases: 4. There are 14 residues in the CDR3. As DNA, the CDR3 is TGTGCCAATACTAGCGGGGGTGACACCGGGGAGCTGTTTTTT. Translating gives CANTSGGDTGELFF.

This chain links TRBV18 with TRBJ1-6, with 7 bases lining up with TRBD1. The CDR3 runs 16 residues. V dropped 5 bases and J dropped 4; count of bases not matched to a gene: 8. CDR1 and CDR2 from the germline V gene are KGHSH and LQKENI. DNA for the CDR3: TGTGCCAGCTCAACCAGGGGGGCCTCATATAATTCACCCCTCCACTTT. Translating gives CASSTRGASYNSPLHF.

The chain recombines TRBV9 with TRBJ1-3, with no clear D. Trimming took 0 bases from V and 0 from J, leaving 7 bases between them. The CDR3 contains 15 residues. CDR1 SGDLS and CDR2 YYNGEE come from the germline V gene. CDR3 in DNA: TGTGCCAGCAGCGTAGGTCCCGCCTCTGGAAACACCATATATTTT. It yields the protein CASSVGPASGNTIYF.

This chain uses TRBV11-2 with TRBJ1-4, with 9 bases identical to TRBD1. CDR3 length equals 22 residues. Germline CDR1 and CDR2: SGHAT and FQNNGV. Germline trimming cut 10 bases from V and 0 bases from J; bases unmatched to any gene: 27. The CDR3 here is CATNFRTGWGQGGFTTNEKLFF. The CDR3 nucleotides read TGTGCCACCAATTTTCGGACAGGGTGGGGACAGGGAGGGTTCACAACTAATGAAAAACTGTTTTTT.

The rearrangement uses TRBV12-5 and TRBJ2-1; 7 bases align to TRBD2. The germline gives CDR1 LGHNT, CDR2 FRNRAP. V shed 1 base and J 5 bases; nucleotides not matched to a gene: 8. The CDR3 totals 16 residues. The DNA for the CDR3 is TGTGCTAGTGGTTTGGGCTTGCGGGAGCCCCACAATGAGCAGTTCTTC. Amino acids: CASGLGLREPHNEQFF.

V gene TRBV19 combines with J gene TRBJ1-2, with 9 nucleotides matching TRBD1. Germline V CDR1 and CDR2: LNHDA, SQIVND (reference sequence). This CDR3 is 15 amino acids long. After removal of 5 bases from V and 4 bases from J, the junction contained 8 bases not matched to a gene. As DNA, the CDR3 is TGTGCCAGTAGTCGTGGACAGGGGTCACTCTATGGCTACACCTTC. Protein sequence: CASSRGQGSLYGYTF.

The DNA for the CDR3 is TGTGCCAGCAGGCCATCTCACAGGGGTAGCTTAACTGAAGCTTTCTTT. Its protein is CASRPSHRGSLTEAFF. This chain joins TRBV5-6 and TRBJ1-1; 7 positions match TRBD1. Germline V gives CDR1 SGHDT, CDR2 YYEEEE. V was pared by 5 bases and J by 5 bases, with 15 bases of the junction left unmatched. The CDR3 sequence is 16 residues long.

This sequence joins TRBV18 and TRBJ1-5; D might be TRBD1 (6 bases). Germline lookup yields CDR1 KGHSH and CDR2 LQKENI. The CDR3 contains 14 residues. Trimming stripped 3 bases from V and 4 bases from J, with 10 bases between. The CDR3, as DNA: TGTGCCAGCTCACCCAGACAGGCTAATCAGCCCCAGCATTTT. Amino acid sequence: CASSPRQANQPQHF.

V gene TRBV18 combines with J gene TRBJ1-2; maybe TRBD1 (5 bases). Germline loops: CDR1 KGHSH, CDR2 LQKENI. The CDR3 loop spans 16 amino acids. V lost 2 bases and J lost 2, with 15 bases in between. CDR3 region: CASSPVAGKSNYGYTF. The DNA of the CDR3 is TGTGCCAGCTCACCAGTCGCAGGGAAGTCGAACTATGGCTACACCTTC.